Following are 3 T cell receptor beta chains from one sample sequenced in a study of T-cell memory formation after mild COVID-19. TCRdb recomputed calls from the 5' RACE reads with MiXCR, one row per CDR3 protein. The sample contains 75,000 to 95,000 distinct CDR3 sequences, around 13% of which appear only once. Sequencing input: PBMCs or a T cell subset sorted from them (not recorded which). Receptor source: an adult woman who had mild COVID-19 (a few samples of this study predate the infection). Cell type and time point are not known.

The genes are TRBV9 and TRBJ1-1; maybe TRBD1 (6 bases). Trimming took off 0 bases at V and 0 bases at J, with 12 bases between the two ends. The CDR3 consists of 16 residues. Germline V lookup: CDR1 SGDLS, CDR2 YYNGEE. The DNA of the CDR3 is TGTGCCAGCAGCGTAGCCGAGGGGGGAATGAACACTGAAGCTTTCTTT. Translated: CASSVAEGGMNTEAFF.

This chain joins TRBV12-3 or TRBV12-4 and TRBJ1-5; D possibly corresponds to TRBD1 (5 bases). The V gene lost 1 base and the J gene lost 3 bases, with 10 bases spanning the gap. There are 15 residues in the CDR3. The CDR3 sequence: CASSLGDSYNQPQHF. CDR3 nucleotide sequence: TGTGCCAGCAGTTTAGGTGACAGTTACAATCAGCCCCAGCATTTT.

This clonotype occurred a few times. This sequence joins TRBV5-5 and TRBJ1-1; perhaps TRBD1 as D (5 bases). V lost 0 bases and J lost 3, with 12 bases in between. The CDR3 runs to 15 residues. Germline V gene sequence: CDR1 SGHKS, CDR2 YYEKEE (reference sequence). CDR3 sequence reads: CASSLVGPQDTEAFF. CDR3 DNA sequence: TGTGCCAGCAGCTTGGTGGGACCCCAGGACACTGAAGCTTTCTTT. The whole variable domain, remainder taken from reference TRBV5-5 and TRBJ1-1, is DAGVTQSPTHLIKTRGQQVTLRCSPISGHKSVSWYQQVLGQGPQFIFQYYEKEERGRGNFPDRFSARQFPNYSSELNVNALLLGDSALYLCASSLVGPQDTEAFFGQGTRLTVV.